Shown below are 28 T cell receptor beta chains from a single sample sequenced in a study of cytomegalovirus exposure and HLA in healthy donors. The assay was immunoSEQ multiplex PCR, and TCRdb's table has in-frame clones only and misses some. The sample contains around 200,000 clones, approximately 86% of which appear only once. Sequenced: PBMCs. The source of these receptors is a woman under 30 in good health and CMV-seronegative.

This chain connects TRBV2 to TRBJ2-5, with 10 positions matching TRBD2. Losses at the gene ends were 6 bases for V and 1 base for J; bases not matched to a gene: 8. Germline CDR1 and CDR2: SNHLY and FYNNEI. The CDR3 has 16 amino acids. The CDR3 loop is CASRPLAGEVQETQYF. The CDR3 DNA follows: TGTGCCAGCAGGCCGCTAGCGGGAGAGGTCCAAGAGACCCAGTACTTC.

CDR3 DNA sequence: TGTGCCAGCAGCGTGGGGGGACAGGGGGCCTATGAGCAGTTCTTC. Translated, it gives CASSVGGQGAYEQFF. This sequence joins TRBV9 and TRBJ2-1; 12 bases line up with TRBD1. V shed 2 bases and J 8 bases; nucleotides not matched to a gene: 5. Germline CDR1 is SGDLS and CDR2 is YYNGEE. The CDR3 covers 15 residues. Together with reference TRBV9 and TRBJ2-1, the CDR3 gives the full variable domain: DSGVTQTPKHLITATGQRVTLRCSPRSGDLSVYWYQQSLDQGLQFLIQYYNGEERAKGNILERFSAQQFPDLHSELNLSSLELGDSALYFCASSVGGQGAYEQFFGPGTRLTVL.

V gene TRBV5-4 combines with J gene TRBJ1-1; no clear D. V lost 0 bases to trimming and J lost 1 base, with 10 bases between them. Germline V CDR1 and CDR2: SGHNT, YYREEE (reference sequence). The CDR3 is made up of 15 amino acids. The CDR3: CASSLEAGRNTEAFF. The CDR3, as DNA: TGTGCCAGCAGCTTGGAGGCCGGGAGGAACACTGAAGCTTTCTTT.

This clone was recorded only once. This sequence joins TRBV28 and TRBJ2-1, with a tentative D call TRBD2 (5 bases). V lost 6 bases, J lost 7 bases, and 16 bases lay in between. CDR3 length: 14 amino acids. CDR1 and CDR2 (germline): MDHEN, SYDVKM. The CDR3: CASRGSGYENEQFF. CDR3 coding DNA: TGTGCCAGCAGGGGAAGCGGCTACGAGAATGAGCAGTTCTTC.

The rearrangement joins TRBV6-1 to TRBJ2-4; TRBD2 matches at 7 bases. V gave up 4 bases and J gave up 0 bases; unmatched junction bases: 9. The germline V gene has CDR1 MNHNS and CDR2 SASEGT. The CDR3 contains 17 residues. CDR3 loop: CASSAHPGGRAKNIQYF. The CDR3 region has the DNA TGTGCCAGCAGTGCCCACCCCGGGGGGAGAGCCAAAAACATTCAGTACTTC.

The V gene is TRBV6-5, the J gene TRBJ2-7, with a possible D match to TRBD2 (6 bases). The germline V and J ends were trimmed by 2 bases and 0 bases, with 14 bases remaining between them. Germline V lookup: CDR1 MNHEY, CDR2 SVGAGI. There are 16 residues in the CDR3. CDR3 residues: CASSYRRFSGSYEQYF. DNA for the CDR3: TGTGCCAGCAGTTACCGTCGGTTTAGCGGCTCCTACGAGCAGTACTTC.

This clone showed up just a few times. This sequence joins TRBV4-2 and TRBJ1-1; the D is unclear. The CDR3 length is 16 residues. V was trimmed by 0 bases and J by 4 bases, leaving 15 bases between them. The germline V gene has CDR1 LGHNA and CDR2 YNFKEQ. The chain's CDR3 is CASSQDPGLRGTEAFF. CDR3 nucleotide sequence: TGTGCCAGCAGCCAAGATCCCGGGCTGCGGGGCACTGAAGCTTTCTTT.

The chain joins TRBV7-9 to TRBJ2-1; 9 nucleotides line up with TRBD2. V lost 0 bases and J lost 8; bases outside the gene matches: 8. The CDR3 consists of 16 residues. Germline values: CDR1 SEHNR, CDR2 FQNEAQ (reference sequence). The CDR3 spells CASSLARREGPDEQFF. The CDR3 region has the DNA TGTGCCAGCAGCTTAGCTCGGCGGGAGGGCCCGGATGAGCAGTTCTTC.

The rearrangement links TRBV28 to TRBJ1-4; 9 nucleotides line up with TRBD1. The CDR3 extends over 15 amino acids. Germline V gives CDR1 MDHEN, CDR2 SYDVKM. The trim removed 5 bases at V and 8 bases at J, leaving 9 bases unmatched. This CDR3 reads CASSPSDRGREKLFF. The CDR3 coding sequence is TGTGCCAGCAGTCCCTCGGACAGGGGCCGCGAAAAACTGTTTTTT.

This clone was observed a single time. The chain couples TRBV30 to TRBJ1-4, with a tentative D call TRBD1 (5 bases). Per the germline V gene, CDR1 is GTSNPN and CDR2 is SVGIG (reference sequence). Trimming cost V 4 bases and J 8 bases, with 14 bases left between them. The CDR3 is 13 amino acids. The CDR3 spells CAWKKGIGEKLFF. CDR3 DNA sequence: TGTGCCTGGAAGAAGGGGATTGGGGAAAAACTGTTTTTT.

V gene TRBV14 combines with J gene TRBJ2-2; D is unresolved. CDR1 and CDR2 (germline): SGHDN, FVKESK. The CDR3 has 24 residues. Trimming removed 1 base at V and 6 bases at J, with 39 bases between. The chain's CDR3 is CASSQAKPETPFDYVVGLAGELFF. The CDR3, as DNA: TGTGCCAGCAGCCAAGCCAAACCCGAAACGCCCTTTGATTACGTTGTTGGGCTGGCCGGGGAGCTGTTTTTT. The variable domain in full, completed from reference TRBV14 and TRBJ2-2, reads EAGVTQFPSHSVIEKGQTVTLRCDPISGHDNLYWYRRVMGKEIKFLLHFVKESKQDESGMPNNRFLAERTGGTYSTLKVQPAELEDSGVYFCASSQAKPETPFDYVVGLAGELFFGEGSRLTVL.

This clone was detected only once. The chain combines TRBV6-1 with TRBJ2-3, with 12 bases identical to TRBD1. With 4 bases clipped from V and 4 bases from J, the junction kept 6 bases outside the gene matches. The CDR3 runs to 16 residues. CDR1 and CDR2 from the germline V gene are MNHNS and SASEGT. CDR3: CASSAKGQGAADTQYF. The DNA for the CDR3 is TGTGCCAGCAGTGCAAAGGGACAGGGGGCCGCAGATACGCAGTATTTT.

The CDR3 nucleotides are TGTGCCAGCAGCCGGAGTCGACAGGGCCCGAATGAAAAACTGTTTTTT. Its translation is CASSRSRQGPNEKLFF. V gene TRBV4-2 combines with J gene TRBJ1-4; 7 bases agree with TRBD1. Germline CDR1 LGHNA, CDR2 YNFKEQ. V dropped 4 bases and J dropped 5; count of bases not matched to a gene: 10. This CDR3 comprises 16 residues.

This chain links TRBV18 with TRBJ2-5, with D perhaps TRBD2 (5 bases). This CDR3 region has 15 residues. CDR1 and CDR2 from the germline V gene are KGHSH and LQKENI. V gave up 6 bases and J gave up 4 bases, with 18 bases separating them. Here the CDR3 reads CASSPRDRVTETQYF. CDR3 nucleotides: TGTGCCAGCTCCCCGAGGGATCGGGTTACAGAGACCCAGTACTTC.

The chain combines TRBV27 with TRBJ1-5; D is ambiguous. This CDR3 has 13 amino acids. Deletions cut 3 bases from V and 4 bases from J, with 7 bases between. The germline gives CDR1 MNHEY, CDR2 SMNVEV (reference sequence). Written as DNA, the CDR3 is TGTGCCAGCAGTTTCGGGAGAAATCAGCCCCAGCATTTT. Its protein is CASSFGRNQPQHF.

This chain connects TRBV11-1 to TRBJ2-7, with a weak D call TRBD1 (5 bases). This CDR3 is 14 amino acids long. Trimming took off 1 base at V and 0 bases at J, with 7 bases between the two ends. Germline assignment: CDR1 SGHAT and CDR2 FQDESV (reference sequence). CDR3 nucleotides: TGTGCCAGCAGCTTAGGGGGCTACTCCTACGAGCAGTACTTC. Its translation is CASSLGGYSYEQYF.

V and J are TRBV6-1 and TRBJ1-1; D uncertain. CDR3 length: 14 amino acids. Germline V gene lookup returns CDR1 MNHNS and CDR2 SASEGT. The germline V and J ends were trimmed by 6 bases and 7 bases, with 18 bases remaining between them. The CDR3 DNA reads as TGTGCCAGCAGGTCAAGTTTGAGACTGTTTGAAGCTTTCTTT. Translation gives CASRSSLRLFEAFF.

The chain employs TRBV28 and TRBJ2-7; the match to TRBD2 covers 12 bases. The CDR3 sequence is 16 residues long. Germline loops: CDR1 MDHEN, CDR2 SYDVKM. V was pared by 5 bases and J by 6 bases, with 11 bases of the junction left unmatched. The CDR3 here is CASSRTSGMWGREQYF. The CDR3 DNA reads TGTGCCAGCAGTCGGACTAGCGGGATGTGGGGGCGCGAGCAGTACTTC.

The V call is TRBV5-1, the J call TRBJ2-2; unclear D gene. The germline CDR1 and CDR2 sequences are SGHRS and YFSETQ. Trimming removed 2 bases from V and 4 bases from J, with 6 bases in between. The CDR3 contains 13 residues. The CDR3 DNA is TGCGCCAGCAGCTTCGGTACCACCGGGGAGCTGTTTTTT. It encodes CASSFGTTGELFF.

This rearrangement joins TRBV5-4 to TRBJ2-1; D is perhaps TRBD1 (6 bases). V was cut by 6 bases and J by 0 bases, with 13 bases left in between. Germline-derived CDR1 and CDR2 are SGHNT and YYREEE (reference sequence). The CDR3 extends over 15 amino acids. The CDR3, as DNA: TGTGCCAGCAACCCTTGGGACAACTCCTACAATGAGCAGTTCTTC. It encodes CASNPWDNSYNEQFF.

The chain is built from TRBV27 and TRBJ1-4, with D perhaps matching TRBD1 (6 bases). This CDR3 region has 14 residues. Trimming took 3 bases from V and 4 from J, leaving 9 bases between them. From germline, CDR1 is MNHEY and CDR2 SMNVEV (reference sequence). Here the CDR3 reads CASSFSGVNEKLFF. The CDR3 DNA reads TGTGCCAGCAGTTTTTCAGGGGTTAATGAAAAACTGTTTTTT.

This sequence joins TRBV28 and TRBJ1-4; D unresolved. Germline V gene sequence: CDR1 MDHEN, CDR2 SYDVKM. V lost 3 bases to trimming and J lost 7 bases, with 9 bases between them. This CDR3 contains 13 residues. Here the CDR3 reads CASSLGRLEKLFF. CDR3 nucleotide sequence: TGTGCCAGCAGTTTGGGGAGGCTTGAAAAACTGTTTTTT.

V gene TRBV4-1 combines with J gene TRBJ2-5; D remains ambiguous. Deletions cut 0 bases from V and 7 bases from J, with 12 bases between. The germline CDR1 and CDR2 sequences are MGHRA and YSYEKL. This CDR3 is 14 amino acids long. CDR3 nucleotides: TGCGCCAGCAGCCAAGAAACCCTAACTGGGACCCAGTACTTC. Translated, it gives CASSQETLTGTQYF.

V and J are TRBV6-6 and TRBJ2-7; unclear D gene. The V end was cut by 4 bases, the J end by 7 bases, with 8 bases between. CDR1 MNHNY and CDR2 SVGAGI come from the germline V gene (reference sequence). This CDR3 is 11 amino acids long. Here the CDR3 DNA reads TGTGCCAGCAGTTCCCCCCCAGAGCAGTACTTC. This encodes CASSSPPEQYF.

The sample holds one count of this clone. The chain has TRBV7-9 and TRBJ1-1; TRBD1 might be the D (5 bases). Germline V CDR1 and CDR2: SEHNR, FQNEAQ (reference sequence). The CDR3 length is 14 residues. Trimming pared 1 base from V and 4 bases from J, leaving 10 bases between. The CDR3 loop is CASSLGGMGTEAFF. CDR3 nucleotides: TGTGCCAGCAGCTTAGGGGGCATGGGCACTGAAGCTTTCTTT.

This chain joins TRBV6-6 and TRBJ2-7; 8 bases line up with TRBD1. CDR3 size: 14 residues. Germline V gene data show CDR1 as MNHNY and CDR2 as SVGAGI (reference sequence). V dropped 6 bases and J dropped 7; count of bases not matched to a gene: 11. The CDR3, as DNA: TGTGCCAGCAGCCCGGACAGGGATTCGGGGGAGCAGTACTTC. It yields the protein CASSPDRDSGEQYF.

V is TRBV13 and J is TRBJ2-7; 10 nucleotides line up with TRBD1. Germline V gene sequence: CDR1 PRHDT, CDR2 FYEKMQ (reference sequence). This CDR3 spans 15 amino acids. V trimming: 2 bases; J trimming: 2 bases; junction bases outside the gene matches: 3. The CDR3 DNA reads as TGTGCCAGCAGCTTAATGGGACAGGGGACCTACGAGCAGTACTTC. It yields the protein CASSLMGQGTYEQYF.

V usage is TRBV10-3 and J usage is TRBJ2-7, with a weak D call TRBD2 (5 bases). The CDR3 has 13 amino acids. Germline values: CDR1 ENHRY, CDR2 SYGVKD. Trimming took off 8 bases at V and 3 bases at J, with 14 bases between the two ends. CDR3 DNA sequence: TGTGCCATCGCGTCCGTCGCGGGCTACGAGCAGTACTTC. The encoded protein is CAIASVAGYEQYF.